These 2 T cell receptor beta chains originate from one sample sequenced in a study of spatial heterogeneity in lung cancer. General study results and limits: In tumors, expanded intratumoral alpha and beta TCR counts tracked mutation counts.

For these receptors, no antigen is known. TCRdb used MiXCR to reprocess the 5' RACE reads, holding one entry per CDR3 protein. The sample yields some 970 distinct CDR3 sequences, roughly 15% seen once. Time point indicated: sample taken at primary tumor resection. The sample consisted of lung tumor tissue, taken at surgery. All receptors come from a female donor with early-stage non-small cell lung cancer.

The J gene is TRBJ2-5, the V gene TRBV7-9, with D maybe TRBD2 (5 bases). Trimming stripped 4 bases from V and 4 bases from J, with 10 bases between. The CDR3 length is 13 residues. Germline assignment: CDR1 SEHNR and CDR2 FQNEAQ (reference sequence). The CDR3 is CASSWNGGETQYF. In DNA form, the CDR3 reads TGTGCCAGCAGCTGGAATGGAGGAGAGACCCAGTACTTC.

This clonotype is large by share. The chain joins TRBV28 to TRBJ1-1, with D uncertain. Looked up from germline, CDR1 is MDHEN and CDR2 is SYDVKM. This CDR3 spans 13 amino acids. V was pared by 8 bases and J by 1 base, with 11 bases between. The CDR3 DNA reads TGTGCCAGCCGTACTGTCACGAACACTGAAGCTTTCTTT. This sequence encodes CASRTVTNTEAFF.